Listed here is a single TCR beta chain. Its cognate antigen is unknown. The PCR made use of 60 Vbeta and 13 Jbeta primers. Repertoires were generated with immunoSEQ multiplex PCR, while TCRdb's copy carries only in-frame clones and drops some. The table lists roughly 130,000 clones, around 80% of them singletons, with 5.3% in the top ten. These data originate in a study of cytomegalovirus exposure and HLA in healthy donors. As for the study in general: A prior study identified 110 million or so unique TCR beta sequences from about 180 million T cells.

The study, taken as a whole, reports: Apparent HLA restriction characterized most CMV-associated TCR beta chains in a later analysis. Solely CMV serostatus was available to characterize immune exposure.

Germline V gives CDR1 SGHVS, CDR2 FQNEAQ. This CDR3 is built from 17 residues. J was trimmed by 3 bases and V by 7 bases; bases with no gene match: 13. The chain has TRBV7-8 and TRBJ1-2; 11 bases agree with TRBD1. Specimen: PBMCs. This receptor was obtained from a man aged 30-40 years in good health and CMV-seronegative. The DNA of the CDR3 is TGTGCCAGCAAACCGAAGGGACAGGGGGTTGGTGACTATGGCTACACCTTC. This translates into CASKPKGQGVGDYGYTF.